This T cell receptor (beta chain) originates from a study of Ad26.COV2.S vaccination and SARS-CoV-2 variants. Turning to the study itself: Into the muscle, Ad26.COV2.S was dosed once or twice, 56 days apart.

Treatment denoted: some 19 received Ad26.COV2.S at low or high dose, single or two shots; about 5 received placebo; per-sample allocation not given. Specimens were obtained on day 63 following the first vaccine or placebo injection. Clones were read by immunoSEQ multiplex PCR, and TCRdb kept only the in-frame ones, dropping some. This sample carries about 400,000 clones, around four fifths of them seen once, and the ten largest clones take nearly 7.5%. The sequencing here drew on peripheral blood, taken in a trial of Ad26.COV2.S vaccine versus placebo. The origin of this receptor is a person aged 18 to 65 who received the Ad26.COV2.S COVID-19 vaccine or a placebo.

The CDR3 sequence is CASSFRTGQPQHF. Here the CDR3 DNA reads TGTGCCAGCAGCTTCCGGACTGGCCAGCCCCAGCATTTT. The chain combines TRBV7-2 with TRBJ1-5; no firm D call. V lost 3 bases and J 7 bases, leaving 10 bases between the germline ends. The CDR3 is 13 residues long. Germline V gene sequence: CDR1 SGHTA, CDR2 FQGNSA.